Listed below are T cell receptor beta chains from one sample, sequenced in a study of T cell responses to AZD1222 COVID-19 vaccine. Only in-frame clones appear in the TCRdb table, and some are missing; sequencing was by immunoSEQ multiplex PCR. The sample shows about 83,000 clones, more than 75% of them seen only once. The source was peripheral blood, collected on day 0 of AZD1222 vaccination. These receptors were obtained from an adult in good health. Both conserved end residues are part of each CDR3.

length,V,J,CDR3
15,TRBV4-2,TRBJ2-2,CASNPQSGSTGELFF
15,TRBV18,TRBJ1-4,CASSPTASPNEKLFF
15,TRBV9,TRBJ2-1,CASSVGLAGGNEQFF
14,TRBV7-3,TRBJ2-2,CASSSGSGTGELFF
16,TRBV9,TRBJ2-2,CASSVVQGANTGELFF
14,TRBV6-5,TRBJ1-1,CASTKQGTNTEAFF
14,TRBV7-2,TRBJ2-3,CASSTGGPGDTQYF
17,TRBV7-8,TRBJ1-5,CASSLGGQGKSNQPQHF
14,TRBV18,TRBJ2-5,CASSHRASKETQYF
13,TRBV6-5,TRBJ1-2,CAKSIGANYGYTF
13,TRBV25-1,TRBJ1-1,CASSVQLNTEAFF
15,TRBV4-1,TRBJ1-2,CASSQEGGGSYGYTF
11,TRBV6-2/TRBV6-3,TRBJ2-7,CASSYLGEQYF
14,TRBV6-4,TRBJ1-1,CASSDTDRATEAFF
14,TRBV28,TRBJ1-6,CASSPLSYNSPLHF
14,TRBV6-1,TRBJ2-1,CASSDRTGPSEQFF
13,TRBV5-6,TRBJ1-4,CASSRGLGEKLFF
16,TRBV6-2/TRBV6-3,TRBJ2-5,CASSYSRGLAEETQYF
14,TRBV3-1/TRBV3-2,TRBJ2-7,CASSHLTAGLEQYF
15,TRBV3-1/TRBV3-2,TRBJ2-7,CASSQGLGGVDEQYF
14,TRBV13,TRBJ2-1,CASSFNRGNNEQFF
16,TRBV7-9,TRBJ2-1,CASSLSLAGSYNEQFF
19,TRBV19,TRBJ2-2,CASSTPGLAGGRVTGELFF
11,TRBV30,TRBJ1-6,CAWRANSPLHF
15,TRBV9,TRBJ2-2,CASSVVETNTGELFF
18,TRBV25-1,TRBJ1-2,CASSAPGTGGVGFSGYTF
18,TRBV2,TRBJ2-4,CASSQTGVPSAAKNIQYF
16,TRBV6-5,TRBJ2-5,CASSYLGTGKQETQYF
13,TRBV28,TRBJ2-3,CATGPASSDTQYF